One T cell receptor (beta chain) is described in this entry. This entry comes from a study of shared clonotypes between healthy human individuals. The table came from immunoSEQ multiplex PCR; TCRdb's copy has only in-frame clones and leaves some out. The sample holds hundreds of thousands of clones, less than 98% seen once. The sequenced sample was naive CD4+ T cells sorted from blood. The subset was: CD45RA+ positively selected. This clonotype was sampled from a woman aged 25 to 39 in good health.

The chain's CDR3 is CASSGPGLGINEQYF. CDR3 DNA: TGTGCCAGCTCGGGTCCGGGACTAGGGATCAACGAGCAGTACTTC. V is TRBV28 and J is TRBJ2-7, with TRBD2 matching 8 bases. The CDR3 has 15 amino acids. V shed 8 bases, J shed 5 bases, and the junction held 14 bases outside the gene matches. CDR1 is MDHEN and CDR2 is SYDVKM in the germline V gene.